This TCR beta chain was documented in a study of T cell responses to AZD1222 COVID-19 vaccine (dated by TCRdb to the early 2020s). With respect to the entire study: Because spike-specific TCR depth and breadth did not differ between the two schedules, AZD1222 recipients who got a second dose at roughly 4 weeks were pooled with those who got a second dose at roughly 12 weeks. TCR sequencing was performed for more than 230 trial participants, of whom about 200 were given two doses of AZD1222 and approximately 26 were given two doses of MenACWY control vaccine. Trial participants were enrolled by age into 18-55, 56-69 and 70-plus year subgroups, with roughly 160, 29 and 62 TCR-sequenced participants respectively.

Cut back by 7 bases and 0 bases, the V and J ends lie 9 bases apart. Inclusive of the bounding cysteine and phenylalanine, the CDR3 is 13 residues long. Only the CDR3 DNA stays, 39 bases, in frame from base 1. The germline V gene specifies MDHEN as CDR1 and SYDVKM as CDR2. The time point label, read with the paper, signifies: baseline before first vaccination. The vaccinee samples were drawn from two UK trials, COV001 and COV002, one of which was a single-blind randomized controlled phase 2/3 trial testing AZD1222 (ChAdOx1 nCoV-19) in healthy adults. For TCRbeta chain sequencing, PBMC samples from trial participants were taken at day 0 and at day 28 after the second dose. Comment on this clone: No antigen is known for it. Per-base qualities were not stored, and no clone one base away is much larger.

The CDR3 regions of human TCRbeta chains were analyzed by immunosequencing. Per the authors' processing: Repertoire TCRs were checked for matches against a reference library of SARS-CoV-2-specific TCRs that had been generated using the MIRA antigen-specificity platform. Breadth was defined as the fraction of unique TCRs that were SARS-CoV-2-associated, and depth was defined as the fraction of total T cells that were SARS-CoV-2-associated. Using the MIRA data, every spike-specific TCR was mapped to the spike region that the TCR reacted to and assigned to either a CD4 or a CD8 class. Log10-transformed breadth and depth values were compared by one-way ANOVA with Sidak's multiple comparisons tests. The table comes from immuneACCESS by way of TCRdb, which keeps in-frame sequences with V and J called. Part of the clones is missing from these tables; in studies checked, under half for an unresolved V gene and the rest for unknown reasons. That table is the source of V, J and clone size, and D and trimming were worked out from the DNA. The sample table contains about 120,000 clones; only one count was recorded for roughly 90% of them. The ten largest clones capture 7.5% of the sample.

Overall study results and their limits: Because no samples from the day 14 peak response were available, repertoires could be characterized only after the peak T cell response. Spike-specific TCR breadth and depth rose significantly after two AZD1222 doses compared with day 0 and with MenACWY recipients. The whole spike protein was spanned by vaccine-associated CD4 TCRs, and dominant responses were seen in regions 160-218 and 743-854. Conclusions about previously exposed vaccinees are limited because only six or seven AZD1222 recipients were SARS-CoV-2 seropositive at baseline. Reportedly, close to half of the unique spike-specific TCRs recognized epitopes lying outside the regions that are mutated in the B.1.351 and B.1.1.7 variants. Most participants were white British and females outnumbered males, and the authors suggested that clonal diversity may have been underestimated. The 56-69-year group was small, and its depth increase did not reach significance, likely because of low power.

Source: peripheral blood, taken on day 0 of AZD1222 vaccination. The clonotype originates from an adult in good health. Recombination joined TRBV28 with TRBJ1-1, and the D gene may be TRBD1, 6 bases matching. The DNA sequence is as follows: TGTGCCAGCATCAGGGACATGAACACTGAAGCTTTCTTT. It specifies CASIRDMNTEAFF.